Presented here are 25 T cell receptor beta chains from one specimen sequenced in a study of cytomegalovirus exposure and HLA in healthy donors. PCR amplification relied on 60 Vbeta primers (plus 13 Jbeta primers). Some clones are missing from TCRdb's copy, which holds only in-frame ones; the method was immunoSEQ multiplex PCR. Of some 130,000 clones in the sample, 70% to 80% were seen once. The material sequenced was PBMCs. Source of these receptors: a woman between 55 and 75 years old in good health and CMV-seronegative.

The J gene is TRBJ1-1, the V gene TRBV6-1; 11 nucleotides match TRBD1. V gave up 2 bases and J gave up 6 bases; unmatched junction bases: 5. The germline CDR1 and CDR2 sequences are MNHNS and SASEGT. The CDR3 is 15 amino acids. The CDR3 protein is CASSELGQGVSEAFF. CDR3 DNA sequence: TGTGCCAGCAGTGAACTGGGACAGGGGGTGTCTGAAGCTTTCTTT.

This sequence joins TRBV6-5 and TRBJ1-4; D may be TRBD1 (6 bases). Germline V gene data show CDR1 as MNHEY and CDR2 as SVGAGI. This CDR3 spans 14 amino acids. V dropped 6 bases and J dropped 7 bases, with 15 bases sitting between them. The CDR3 loop is CASSPARGFEKLFF. CDR3 DNA sequence: TGTGCCAGCAGCCCTGCCAGGGGTTTTGAAAAACTGTTTTTT.

The CDR3 DNA is TGTGCCAGCATGAGCTCTGGGGCCAACGTCCTGACTTTC. Translated: CASMSSGANVLTF. This sequence joins TRBV28 and TRBJ2-6, with unresolved D. The CDR3 loop spans 13 amino acids. Trimming pared 7 bases from V and 0 bases from J, leaving 4 bases between. CDR1 is MDHEN and CDR2 is SYDVKM in the germline V gene.

This clone has a handful of counts. J is TRBJ2-6 and V is TRBV4-1; D is undetermined. Germline V gives CDR1 MGHRA, CDR2 YSYEKL. V was shortened by 7 bases and J by 4 bases, with 11 bases between the two germline ends. The CDR3 contains 14 residues. The CDR3 DNA sequence: TGCGCCAGCACGCTCAGGTGGGGGGCCAACGTCCTGACTTTC. Protein: CASTLRWGANVLTF.

The chain links TRBV15 to TRBJ2-3, with 7 positions matching TRBD1. V trimming: 4 bases; J trimming: 0 bases; junction bases outside the gene matches: 4. The CDR3 runs to 15 residues. In germline, CDR1 is LNHNV, CDR2 YYDKDF (reference sequence). The CDR3 spells CATSTDRPSTDTQYF. For the CDR3, the DNA is TGTGCCACCAGCACGGACAGGCCTAGCACAGATACGCAGTATTTT.

This chain's CDR3 is CASSIGTGAPTGELFF. In DNA, the CDR3 is TGTGCCAGTAGTATAGGGACAGGGGCGCCCACCGGGGAGCTGTTTTTT. The chain links TRBV19 to TRBJ2-2, with 9 bases matching TRBD1. J was trimmed by 4 bases and V by 1 base; bases with no gene match: 4. Germline V gene data show CDR1 as LNHDA and CDR2 as SQIVND (reference sequence). CDR3 size: 16 residues.

This chain uses TRBV19 with TRBJ1-3, with a possible D match to TRBD1 (6 bases). The CDR3 length is 15 residues. The V end lost 3 bases, the J end lost 0 bases, and 9 bases lay between the germline ends. Per the germline V gene, CDR1 is LNHDA and CDR2 is SQIVND (reference sequence). CDR3 in DNA: TGTGCCAGTAGTATCGACAGGAGCTCTGGAAACACCATATATTTT. This gives the protein CASSIDRSSGNTIYF.

The genes are TRBV5-6 and TRBJ2-6, with D maybe TRBD2 (5 bases). V was clipped by 4 bases and J by 2 bases, with 10 bases between them. Germline CDR1 SGHDT, CDR2 YYEEEE. The CDR3 runs 15 residues. CDR3 sequence: CASSRGAAGANVLTF. In DNA form, the CDR3 reads TGTGCCAGCAGCCGAGGAGCGGCTGGGGCCAACGTCCTGACTTTC.

Written as DNA, the CDR3 is TGTGCCAGCAGGCGACAGGGGTCCTACGAGCAGTACTTC. Protein: CASRRQGSYEQYF. The V and J genes are TRBV28 and TRBJ2-7, with 8 bases that match TRBD1. The CDR3 covers 13 residues. CDR1 and CDR2 (germline): MDHEN, SYDVKM. Trimming cost V 6 bases and J 1 base; bases outside gene matches: 2.

The chain links TRBV7-3 to TRBJ2-7, with TRBD2 identical over 7 bases. The CDR3 is 13 amino acids. Germline CDR1 reads SGHTA; CDR2 reads FQGTGA. The junction had 4 bases not matched to a gene; V was cut back by 5 bases and J by 3 bases. The DNA for the CDR3 is TGTGCCAGCAGCCCCGGGACTATCTACGAGCAGTACTTC. As protein: CASSPGTIYEQYF.

The chain links TRBV5-1 to TRBJ1-2, with TRBD1 matching 8 bases. Trimming at V came to 4 bases and at J to 2 bases, leaving 4 bases not matched to a gene. Germline CDR1 and CDR2: SGHRS and YFSETQ. The CDR3 contains 14 residues. CDR3 in DNA: TGCGCCAGCAGCCTTAGACAGGGGAACTATGGCTACACCTTC. This translates into CASSLRQGNYGYTF.

The J gene is TRBJ1-1, the V gene TRBV18; D is undetermined. Germline V gene data show CDR1 as KGHSH and CDR2 as LQKENI. CDR3 length equals 13 residues. Trimming left V 4 bases short and J 3 bases short, with 9 bases between. The DNA of the CDR3 is TGTGCCAGCTCACGCGGACTTGACACTGAAGCTTTCTTT. Its translation is CASSRGLDTEAFF.

The chain links TRBV9 to TRBJ1-1, with 8 bases aligning to TRBD1. With V trimmed by 0 bases and J by 1 base, 5 bases remained unmatched. Germline loops: CDR1 SGDLS, CDR2 YYNGEE. The CDR3 has 16 amino acids. The DNA of the CDR3 is TGTGCCAGCAGCGTAGCGGGGGACAGGCGGAACACTGAAGCTTTCTTT. This codes for CASSVAGDRRNTEAFF.

The rearrangement uses TRBV5-1 and TRBJ1-6, with TRBD1 matching 8 bases. The V and J ends lost 4 bases and 5 bases, in that order; junction bases with no gene match: 5. This CDR3 spans 15 amino acids. In germline, CDR1 is SGHRS, CDR2 YFSETQ. The CDR3 here is CASSPGQENNSPLHF. The CDR3 coding sequence is TGCGCCAGCAGCCCGGGACAGGAGAATAATTCACCCCTCCACTTT.

The CDR3 sequence is CASSFLAGGRNEQFF. Written as DNA, the CDR3 is TGTGCCAGCAGCTTCCTAGCGGGGGGGCGCAATGAGCAGTTCTTC. V usage is TRBV7-3 and J usage is TRBJ2-1; 12 bases are shared with TRBD2. CDR3 length: 15 amino acids. Per germline, CDR1 SGHTA and CDR2 FQGTGA. Trimming removed 3 bases from V and 6 bases from J; junction bases left unmatched: 3. The entire variable domain, with the rest obtained from reference TRBV7-3 and TRBJ2-1, is as follows: GAGVSQTPSNKVTEKGKYVELRCDPISGHTALYWYRQSLGQGPEFLIYFQGTGAADDSGLPNDRFFAVRPEGSVSTLKIQRTERGDSAVYLCASSFLAGGRNEQFFGPGTRLTVL.

There are a few counts of this clone. The V gene is TRBV28, the J gene TRBJ1-2, with D possibly being TRBD1 (6 bases). The CDR3 has 15 residues. CDR1 and CDR2 (germline): MDHEN, SYDVKM. Trimming cost V 3 bases and J 4 bases, with 15 bases left between them. CDR3 sequence reads: CASSFLETGFYGYTF. In DNA, the CDR3 is TGTGCCAGCAGTTTCTTGGAAACAGGGTTCTATGGCTACACCTTC.

V is TRBV6-1 and J is TRBJ1-2; TRBD1 matches at 8 bases. There are 13 residues in the CDR3. Germline CDR1 and CDR2: MNHNS and SASEGT. The V gene end was trimmed by 6 bases and the J gene end by 8 bases; junction bases not matched to a gene: 8. CDR3: CASSYDRGWGYTF. CDR3 sequence (DNA): TGTGCCAGCAGCTATGACAGGGGTTGGGGCTACACCTTC.

This clone occurred once. The J gene is TRBJ2-1, the V gene TRBV27; 7 nucleotides line up with TRBD1. The CDR3 has 16 amino acids. The trim removed 5 bases at V and 3 bases at J, leaving 10 bases unmatched. Germline CDR1 MNHEY, CDR2 SMNVEV (reference sequence). The CDR3 nucleotides read TGTGCCAGCAGTCCTTTACAGGGGTCTGACTACAATGAGCAGTTCTTC. Protein product: CASSPLQGSDYNEQFF.

The chain combines TRBV5-1 with TRBJ2-1; 10 bases match TRBD2. The V gene end was trimmed by 4 bases and the J gene end by 8 bases; junction bases not matched to a gene: 9. The length of the CDR3 is 15 residues. Germline CDR1 SGHRS, CDR2 YFSETQ. The DNA of the CDR3 is TGCGCCAGCAGCCTGCCTAGCGGGAGTCGTTATGAGCAGTTCTTC. This gives the protein CASSLPSGSRYEQFF.

Concerning this clone: One end of the junction is discordant with germline, which a read error may explain. The same CDR3 also results from other DNA sequences found in this sample. The chain employs TRBV10-3 and TRBJ2-7, with D maybe TRBD2 (5 bases). Germline CDR1 reads ENHRY; CDR2 reads SYGVKD. The CDR3 runs to 13 residues. As DNA, the CDR3 is TGTGCCATCAGTGAGTCCGGTGACTACGAGCAGTATTTC. This codes for CAISESGDYEQYF.

This chain joins TRBV2 and TRBJ2-1; TRBD2 matches 12 bases. The CDR3 has 16 residues. Trimming removed 4 bases from V and 7 bases from J; junction bases left unmatched: 8. Germline V gives CDR1 SNHLY, CDR2 FYNNEI. CDR3 amino acids: CASSAKTSGSSNEQFF. The CDR3 DNA follows: TGTGCCAGCAGTGCGAAGACTAGCGGGAGCTCAAATGAGCAGTTCTTC.

V and J are TRBV9 and TRBJ2-5, with D uncertain. The germline V and J ends were trimmed by 0 bases and 0 bases, with 12 bases remaining between them. CDR1 and CDR2 from the germline V gene are SGDLS and YYNGEE. The length of the CDR3 is 16 residues. CDR3 coding DNA: TGTGCCAGCAGCGTAGAAGACACCCTTTACCAAGAGACCCAGTACTTC. Its translation: CASSVEDTLYQETQYF.

J is TRBJ1-3 and V is TRBV14; 7 nucleotides line up with TRBD1. V was pared by 4 bases and J by 4 bases, with 7 bases of the junction left unmatched. CDR1 is SGHDN, CDR2 FVKESK, per germline. The CDR3 length is 15 residues. In DNA form, the CDR3 reads TGTGCCAGCAGCCTCCTAGCAGGGGGGGGAAACACCATATATTTT. Translating it yields CASSLLAGGGNTIYF.

The gene calls are TRBV10-2 and TRBJ1-1; D possibly corresponds to TRBD1 (6 bases). Trimming shortened V by 1 base and J by 0 bases, and 12 bases separated the two germline ends. This CDR3 comprises 16 residues. In germline, CDR1 is WSHSY, CDR2 SAAADI. The CDR3 is CASSEWEGGVNTEAFF. The DNA of the CDR3 is TGCGCCAGCAGTGAGTGGGAGGGGGGGGTGAACACTGAAGCTTTCTTT.

This clone was observed a few times. V is TRBV27 and J is TRBJ2-1; 11 positions match TRBD2. CDR3 length equals 15 residues. V shed 4 bases and J 6 bases; nucleotides not matched to a gene: 5. The germline V gene has CDR1 MNHEY and CDR2 SMNVEV (reference sequence). The CDR3, as DNA: TGTGCCAGCAGTTCCTTAGCGGGAGGGGGCAATGAGCAGTTCTTC. Amino acid sequence: CASSSLAGGGNEQFF.